This is a list of T cell receptor beta chains from one sample in a study of T-cell reconstitution after alpha-beta-depleted transplantation in children. TCRdb passed the PCR reads through MiXCR, listing each CDR3 protein once. Of approximately 800,000 distinct CDR3 sequences detected, about 15% appear once; the ten largest clones hold about 4.6%. The sample consisted of PBMCs, mostly from graft donor cells, taken 360 days after TCRalphabeta/CD19-depleted stem cell transplant. The receptor source for this set is a male patient between 10 and 17 years old who had a stem cell transplant for acute lymphoblastic leukemia, so the T cells may come from the graft donor. CDR3s include the opening cysteine and the closing phenylalanine or tryptophan. Each record gives: J gene, CDR3 length, V gene, clone size, D gene, CDR3 protein, CDR3 DNA. A D gene is named only where the DNA matches it firmly. Clone size is given for some rows only: seen once, a few or many times, or a class if the clone is expanded.

>TRBJ1-1|16|TRBV4-1|NA|NA
CASSPTQVPHRTEAFF
TGCGCCAGCAGCCCGACGCAAGTCCCACACCGTACTGAAGCTTTCTTT
>TRBJ1-6|15|TRBV7-9|NA|NA
CASSLLGVNNSPLHF
TGTGCCAGCAGCTTATTAGGTGTGAATAATTCACCCCTCCACTTT
>TRBJ2-5|20|TRBV9|many|TRBD2
CASSVATVNSGSHVRETQYF
TGTGCCAGCAGCGTAGCTACGGTGAATAGCGGGAGTCATGTGAGGGAGACCCAGTACTTC
>TRBJ2-5|12|TRBV3-1|NA|NA
CASSQDSGHQYF
TGTGCCAGCAGCCAAGATTCGGGACATCAGTACTTC
>TRBJ2-7|16|TRBV12-3/TRBV12-4|few|TRBD1
CASSSSPGQETYEQYF
TGTGCCAGCAGTTCTTCCCCGGGACAGGAAACCTACGAGCAGTACTTC
>TRBJ2-5|14|TRBV5-1|many|NA
CASSIQGPRETQYF
TGCGCCAGCAGCATTCAGGGGCCCAGGGAGACCCAGTACTTC
>TRBJ1-6|12|TRBV12-3/TRBV12-4|NA|NA
CASSPLMWSLHF
TGTGCCAGCAGTCCCTTGATGTGGTCCCTCCACTTT
>TRBJ2-7|15|TRBV7-8|NA|NA
CASSQHRVQSYEQYF
TGTGCCAGCAGCCAACACAGGGTCCAGTCCTACGAGCAGTACTTC
>TRBJ2-2|16|TRBV6-1|few|TRBD1
CASPSPRDRGKGELFF
TGTGCCAGCCCTTCCCCCCGGGACAGGGGTAAGGGGGAGCTGTTTTTT
>TRBJ2-7|14|TRBV19|NA|TRBD2
CASSTGLARLEQYF
TGTGCCAGTAGTACGGGACTAGCGCGGCTTGAGCAGTACTTC
>TRBJ1-1|13|TRBV10-3|NA|TRBD1
CAISRTGDTEAFF
TGTGCCATCAGTAGGACAGGGGACACTGAAGCTTTCTTT
>TRBJ2-5|15|TRBV4-1|NA|NA
CASSQRQGNRETQYF
TGCGCCAGCAGCCAGAGGCAGGGAAATAGAGAGACCCAGTACTTC
>TRBJ2-1|15|TRBV7-2|few|TRBD2
CASSRDYSSYNEQFF
TGTGCCAGCAGCCGGGACTACAGCTCCTACAATGAGCAGTTCTTC
>TRBJ2-1|15|TRBV29-1|NA|TRBD2
CSVEVLAGGRGEQFF
TGCAGCGTTGAGGTACTAGCGGGAGGGCGAGGAGAGCAGTTCTTC
>TRBJ2-7|18|TRBV12-3/TRBV12-4|NA|NA
CASSLGSGTQIGSYEQYF
TGTGCCAGCAGTTTAGGGTCCGGGACCCAAATCGGGTCCTACGAGCAGTACTTC
>TRBJ2-3|17|TRBV7-8|NA|TRBD1
CASSSYSWDRATDTQYF
TGTGCCAGCAGCTCTTACTCCTGGGACAGAGCCACAGATACGCAGTATTTT
>TRBJ2-3|14|TRBV10-3|NA|TRBD2
CAISALAGADTQYF
TGTGCCATCAGTGCACTAGCGGGAGCAGATACGCAGTATTTT
>TRBJ2-2|17|TRBV29-1|many|TRBD1
CSVAGDRGTPSTGELFF
TGCAGCGTTGCTGGGGACAGGGGGACACCATCAACCGGGGAGCTGTTTTTT
>TRBJ2-1|15|TRBV11-3|few|TRBD2
CASSSLAGSVNEQFF
TGTGCCAGCAGCTCTTTAGCGGGTTCAGTAAATGAGCAGTTCTTC
>TRBJ2-3|15|TRBV7-3|NA|NA
CASSLWRGPTDTQYF
TGTGCCAGCAGCTTATGGCGGGGGCCTACAGATACGCAGTATTTT
>TRBJ2-2|18|TRBV7-6|NA|NA
CASSLMAGGAEGTGELFF
TGTGCCAGCAGCTTAATGGCAGGTGGAGCGGAAGGAACCGGGGAGCTGTTTTTT
>TRBJ1-2|14|TRBV7-3|NA|TRBD1
CASSYGQADQGYTF
TGTGCCAGCAGCTATGGACAGGCTGATCAAGGCTACACCTTC
>TRBJ2-1|16|TRBV7-6|many|NA
CASSLAAFSEGNEQFF
TGTGCCAGCAGCTTAGCGGCCTTCTCCGAGGGCAATGAGCAGTTCTTC
>TRBJ1-1|12|TRBV5-1|NA|TRBD1
CASSWGDSIAFF
TGCGCCAGCAGCTGGGGGGACAGCATAGCTTTCTTT
>TRBJ2-3|15|TRBV20-1|NA|NA
CSASEGWGHVDTQYF
TGCAGTGCCTCCGAGGGTTGGGGGCACGTGGATACGCAGTATTTT
>TRBJ2-1|14|TRBV12-3/TRBV12-4|many|TRBD2
CASSSPLAGDEQFF
TGTGCCAGCAGCAGCCCACTAGCGGGAGATGAGCAGTTCTTC
>TRBJ2-1|13|TRBV10-3|NA|TRBD2
CAMRTSGNNEQFF
TGTGCCATGAGGACTAGCGGGAACAATGAGCAGTTCTTC
>TRBJ2-3|16|TRBV14|NA|TRBD1
CASSQEPGGWTDTQYF
TGTGCCAGCAGCCAAGAACCAGGGGGCTGGACAGATACGCAGTATTTT
>TRBJ2-5|19|TRBV11-2|NA|TRBD2
CASRGTGGWRESVQETQYF
TGTGCCAGCAGGGGGACCGGGGGATGGCGGGAGTCCGTCCAAGAGACCCAGTACTTC
>TRBJ2-7|15|TRBV12-3/TRBV12-4|NA|NA
CASSAGGVPSYEQYF
TGTGCCAGCAGTGCAGGCGGGGTCCCCTCCTACGAGCAGTACTTC
>TRBJ2-3|18|TRBV7-8|many|TRBD1
CASSWDRAPVLGTDTQYF
TGTGCCAGCAGCTGGGACAGGGCACCGGTTTTGGGAACAGATACGCAGTATTTT
>TRBJ2-4|19|TRBV5-1|few|TRBD2
CASSLSPWTSGLAKNIQYF
TGCGCCAGCAGCTTGTCCCCCTGGACTAGCGGCCTAGCCAAAAACATTCAGTACTTC
>TRBJ2-2|17|TRBV7-7|NA|TRBD1
CASSLAGTGGNTGELFF
TGTGCCAGCAGCTTAGCCGGGACAGGGGGCAACACCGGGGAGCTGTTTTTT
>TRBJ2-1|15|TRBV14|few|NA
CASSSGRRPNGEQFF
TGTGCCAGCAGCTCGGGACGCCGGCCCAACGGTGAGCAGTTCTTC
>TRBJ1-3|13|TRBV29-1|NA|NA
CGGQGFSGNTIYF
TGCGGTGGGCAGGGGTTCTCTGGAAACACCATATATTTT
>TRBJ2-1|18|TRBV18|few|TRBD2
CASSPPGLAVSSYNEQFF
TGTGCCAGCTCACCACCGGGACTAGCGGTGAGCTCCTACAATGAGCAGTTCTTC
>TRBJ1-6|14|TRBV5-1|NA|NA
CASSSGAGSSPLHF
TGCGCCAGCAGCTCAGGAGCAGGGAGCTCACCCCTCCACTTT
>TRBJ2-3|17|TRBV6-1|NA|TRBD2
CASARGLAGGPGDTQYF
TGTGCCAGCGCCCGGGGACTAGCGGGAGGGCCGGGAGATACGCAGTATTTT
>TRBJ1-2|15|TRBV5-1|NA|NA
CASSWILGSNYGYTF
TGCGCCAGCAGCTGGATTCTAGGCTCTAACTATGGCTACACCTTC
>TRBJ2-3|12|TRBV20-1|few|NA
CSARDRIFTQYF
TGCAGTGCTAGAGATCGAATTTTCACGCAGTATTTT
>TRBJ2-1|16|TRBV6-1|NA|TRBD2
CASRGRAGGDYNEQFF
TGTGCCAGCCGGGGGAGAGCGGGAGGAGACTACAATGAGCAGTTCTTC
>TRBJ2-1|15|TRBV11-2|few|NA
CASSHEASSYNEQFF
TGTGCCAGCAGCCACGAAGCGAGCTCCTACAATGAGCAGTTCTTC
>TRBJ2-2|14|TRBV12-3/TRBV12-4|few|TRBD2
CASLTSGRSGELFF
TGTGCCAGCCTGACTAGCGGGAGATCCGGGGAGCTGTTTTTT
>TRBJ2-1|13|TRBV10-2|few|TRBD2
CASGLAGESEQFF
TGCGCCAGTGGACTAGCGGGAGAGAGTGAGCAGTTCTTC
>TRBJ1-4|15|TRBV5-5|many|TRBD1
CASSKTGTGWEKLFF
TGTGCCAGCAGCAAGACAGGGACTGGTTGGGAAAAACTGTTTTTT
>TRBJ1-1|16|TRBV7-6|NA|NA
CASSLGDLGEGTEAFF
TGTGCCAGCAGCTTAGGCGACTTGGGTGAGGGCACTGAAGCTTTCTTT
>TRBJ1-1|13|TRBV5-1|few|NA
CASSLVFRTEAFF
TGCGCCAGCAGCTTGGTGTTCCGGACTGAAGCTTTCTTT
>TRBJ2-1|14|TRBV10-3|NA|TRBD2
CAAAGTRAYNEQFF
TGTGCCGCCGCCGGGACTAGGGCCTACAATGAGCAGTTCTTC